These 18 T cell receptor beta chains originate from one sample sequenced in a study of T cell responses to AZD1222 COVID-19 vaccine. TCRdb keeps only in-frame clones here, not all; method: immunoSEQ multiplex PCR. The sample lists 70,000 to 95,000 clones; 91% were seen once. Material: peripheral blood, obtained 28 days after the second AZD1222 dose. These receptor sequences come from an adult who received the AZD1222 COVID-19 vaccine.

In this sample, this clone turned up once. V is TRBV7-9 and J is TRBJ1-3, with D hard to call. Germline CDR1 reads SEHNR; CDR2 reads FQNEAQ (reference sequence). V was cut by 10 bases and J by 0 bases, with 13 bases left in between. This CDR3 comprises 14 residues. The CDR3 here is CATRIAGSGNTIYF. The CDR3 DNA sequence: TGTGCCACCCGAATCGCCGGCTCTGGAAACACCATATATTTT. Filled out from reference TRBV7-9 and TRBJ1-3, the complete variable domain reads DTGVSQNPRHKITKRGQNVTFRCDPISEHNRLYWYRQTLGQGPEFLTYFQNEAQLEKSRLLSDRFSAERPKGSFSTLEIQRTEQGDSAMYLCATRIAGSGNTIYFGEGSWLTVV.

The V gene is TRBV28, the J gene TRBJ2-6; D is unresolved. This CDR3 has 15 amino acids. V was shortened by 2 bases and J by 4 bases, with 9 bases between the two germline ends. Germline V lookup: CDR1 MDHEN, CDR2 SYDVKM. The CDR3 coding sequence is TGTGCCAGCAGTTTAGGTCGTGGGGGGGCCAACGTCCTGACTTTC. Protein product: CASSLGRGGANVLTF. Full variable domain (remainder filled in from reference TRBV28 and TRBJ2-6): DVKVTQSSRYLVKRTGEKVFLECVQDMDHENMFWYRQDPGLGLRLIYFSYDVKMKEKGDIPEGYSVSREKKERFSLILESASTNQTSMYLCASSLGRGGANVLTFGAGSRLTVL.

V gene TRBV6-2 or TRBV6-3 combines with J gene TRBJ1-6; weak D call: TRBD1 (6 bases). This CDR3 has 14 amino acids. Per germline, CDR1 MNHEY and CDR2 SVGEGT. With 2 bases removed from V and 7 bases from J, the gap between germline ends came to 9 bases. CDR3 loop: CASSYRRGNSPLHF. The DNA of the CDR3 is TGTGCCAGCAGTTACCGCAGGGGAAATTCACCCCTCCACTTT.

V gene TRBV7-3 combines with J gene TRBJ2-3, with TRBD2 matching 12 bases. CDR1 SGHTA and CDR2 FQGTGA come from the germline V gene. V shed 2 bases and J 0 bases; nucleotides not matched to a gene: 3. The CDR3 is made up of 17 amino acids. CDR3 sequence (DNA): TGTGCCAGCAGCTTATCAGGGACTAGCGGGAGCACAGATACGCAGTATTTT. Protein: CASSLSGTSGSTDTQYF.

The gene calls are TRBV2 and TRBJ2-7; 7 bases are a match to TRBD1. CDR1 and CDR2 from the germline V gene are SNHLY and FYNNEI. Unmatched junction bases numbered 6, after V lost 7 bases and J lost 6 bases. The CDR3 extends over 12 amino acids. CDR3 region: CASTVTGSEQYF. The CDR3 coding sequence is TGTGCCAGCACCGTGACAGGGAGCGAGCAGTACTTC.

The chain combines TRBV29-1 with TRBJ1-2, with 7 bases that match TRBD1. Germline V gene data show CDR1 as SQVTM and CDR2 as ANQGSEA. Trimming at V came to 1 base and at J to 7 bases, leaving 6 bases not matched to a gene. This CDR3 comprises 13 residues. The CDR3: CSVEGQGSFGYTF. CDR3 nucleotides: TGCAGCGTTGAAGGACAGGGCAGCTTTGGCTACACCTTC.

The rearrangement links TRBV6-2 or TRBV6-3 to TRBJ1-1, with TRBD1 as a possible D gene (5 bases). The CDR3 is 15 amino acids. Germline loops: CDR1 MNHEY, CDR2 SVGEGT. V lost 2 bases, J lost 0 bases, and 10 bases lay in between. CDR3 sequence reads: CASSYPLTVNTEAFF. CDR3 bases: TGTGCCAGCAGTTACCCACTGACAGTGAACACTGAAGCTTTCTTT.

The rearrangement joins TRBV11-3 to TRBJ2-3; D is unresolved. Trimming took off 5 bases at V and 4 bases at J, with 7 bases between the two ends. CDR1 SGHNT and CDR2 YENEEA come from the germline V gene. This CDR3 comprises 12 residues. The CDR3 region is CASSVSPDTQYF. CDR3 sequence (DNA): TGTGCCAGCAGCGTCTCCCCAGATACGCAGTATTTT.

The DNA for the CDR3 is TGTGCCAGCAAGGCGGCAAACAACTATGGCTACACCTTC. This translates into CASKAANNYGYTF. This sequence joins TRBV28 and TRBJ1-2, with unresolved D. Germline CDR1 MDHEN, CDR2 SYDVKM. Trimming shortened V by 7 bases and J by 2 bases, and 11 bases separated the two germline ends. This CDR3 is 13 amino acids long.

The table lists this clone with a few counts. This chain connects TRBV5-1 to TRBJ2-5; possibly TRBD1 for D (6 bases). Germline CDR1 SGHRS, CDR2 YFSETQ. With 5 bases removed from V and 2 bases from J, the gap between germline ends came to 13 bases. This CDR3 region has 14 residues. The CDR3 DNA sequence: TGCGCCAGCAGGAGCCAGGGGCAACAAGAGACCCAGTACTTC. Translated, it gives CASRSQGQQETQYF.

The V and J genes are TRBV11-2 and TRBJ2-5; a weak D match, TRBD2 (6 bases). The germline CDR1 and CDR2 sequences are SGHAT and FQNNGV. The CDR3 is 14 amino acids. V lost 5 bases to trimming and J lost 1 base, with 11 bases between them. DNA for the CDR3: TGTGCCAGCAGCCCGGCTAGCGCCCAAGAGACCCAGTACTTC. Protein sequence: CASSPASAQETQYF. Together with reference TRBV11-2 and TRBJ2-5, the CDR3 gives the full variable domain: EAGVAQSPRYKIIEKRQSVAFWCNPISGHATLYWYQQILGQGPKLLIQFQNNGVVDDSQLPKDRFSAERLKGVDSTLKIQPAKLEDSAVYLCASSPASAQETQYFGPGTRLLVL.

The chain recombines TRBV14 with TRBJ2-2, with 9 bases fitting TRBD2. J lost 5 bases, V lost 0 bases, and 4 bases had no gene match. This CDR3 region has 16 residues. Germline values: CDR1 SGHDN, CDR2 FVKESK. The CDR3 DNA sequence: TGTGCCAGCAGCCAAGAGGGACTAGCCCTAACCGGGGAGCTGTTTTTT. Translated: CASSQEGLALTGELFF. The entire variable domain, with the rest obtained from reference TRBV14 and TRBJ2-2, is as follows: EAGVTQFPSHSVIEKGQTVTLRCDPISGHDNLYWYRRVMGKEIKFLLHFVKESKQDESGMPNNRFLAERTGGTYSTLKVQPAELEDSGVYFCASSQEGLALTGELFFGEGSRLTVL.

This chain connects TRBV7-8 to TRBJ2-5; tentative D call: TRBD1 (6 bases). The length of the CDR3 is 14 residues. The V gene's germline CDR1 is SGHVS and CDR2 FQNEAQ. V lost 1 base, J lost 2 bases, and 8 bases lay in between. The CDR3 region has the DNA TGTGCCAGCAGCTTAGTAAGGGGGCAAGAGACCCAGTACTTC. It codes for CASSLVRGQETQYF.

The table lists this clone with a count of one. The genes are TRBV3-1 (or the pseudogene TRBV3-2) and TRBJ1-3; tentatively, D is TRBD1 (5 bases). In germline, CDR1 is LGHDT, CDR2 YNNKEL (reference sequence). V was cut by 4 bases and J by 0 bases, with 16 bases left in between. The CDR3 covers 17 residues. Here the CDR3 DNA reads TGTGCCAGCAGCCCAACCCACCCCCAGGGCTCTGGAAACACCATATATTTT. Amino acid sequence: CASSPTHPQGSGNTIYF.

Only one count was recorded for this clone. The chain uses TRBV27 and TRBJ1-5; no reliable D call. The CDR3 runs 16 residues. V was trimmed by 0 bases and J by 4 bases, leaving 13 bases between them. Per germline, CDR1 MNHEY and CDR2 SMNVEV (reference sequence). Written as DNA, the CDR3 is TGTGCCAGCAGTTTATCCGGGAGGGTGGTAAATCAGCCCCAGCATTTT. This encodes CASSLSGRVVNQPQHF.

The chain uses TRBV11-3 and TRBJ2-3; 16 nucleotides line up with TRBD2. Per germline, CDR1 SGHNT and CDR2 YENEEA. Trimming removed 0 bases from V and 3 bases from J; junction bases left unmatched: 3. There are 18 residues in the CDR3. Here the CDR3 DNA reads TGTGCCAGCAGCTTAGATCCGGGACTAGCGGGAGGGACAGATACGCAGTATTTT. The encoded protein is CASSLDPGLAGGTDTQYF.

The CDR3 sequence: CASSPVQWANYGYTF. CDR3 DNA: TGTGCCAGCAGCCCCGTCCAGTGGGCAAACTATGGCTACACCTTC. The J gene is TRBJ1-2, the V gene TRBV28, with no clear D. Between the trimmed V and J ends, which lost 6 bases and 2 bases, there was a span of 16 bases. The CDR3 is 15 amino acids. Germline assignment: CDR1 MDHEN and CDR2 SYDVKM.

J is TRBJ1-5 and V is TRBV7-2; tentatively, D is TRBD1 (5 bases). Trimming took 3 bases from V and 6 from J, leaving 9 bases between them. The CDR3 spans 13 residues. CDR1 and CDR2 from the germline V gene are SGHTA and FQGNSA. The CDR3 DNA sequence: TGTGCCAGCAGCTTTTCGGGGGGTCAGCCCCAGCATTTT. The encoded protein is CASSFSGGQPQHF.